This TCR beta chain stems from a study of metastatic and nonmetastatic thyroid tumors. TCRdb called clones again from the PCR reads with MiXCR. In the table there are nearly 5,000 clones, around 28% of which are singletons. Germline CDR1 SNHLY, CDR2 FYNNEI. There are 17 residues in the CDR3. Trimming cost V 4 bases and J 6 bases; bases outside gene matches: 9. Before thyroid surgery, none of the patients had received any treatment. The TCR originated in a female donor with papillary thyroid cancer or a benign thyroid nodule (not recorded which). Some clones in this sample may be carry-over from other donors' samples. The sample taken for sequencing was adjacent normal tissue. The V call is TRBV2, the J call TRBJ2-3; 14 positions match TRBD2. The CDR3 sequence: CASSGRTSGRSLDTQYF. The CDR3 nucleotides read TGTGCCAGCAGTGGAAGGACTAGCGGGAGGTCCTTGGATACGCAGTATTTT.